The 16 T cell receptor beta chains reported below all come from one sample, sequenced in a study of cytotoxic CD8 clonotypes in ibrutinib-treated CLL. The table came from immunoSEQ multiplex PCR; TCRdb's copy has only in-frame clones and leaves some out. The repertoire holds approximately 300,000 clones, with about 80% as singletons. Specimen: PBMCs, collected before ibrutinib treatment. These receptors were collected from a human donor with chronic lymphocytic leukemia.

This clone is a singleton in its sample. The chain combines TRBV29-1 with TRBJ2-7, with 8 bases aligning to TRBD2. Germline V gives CDR1 SQVTM, CDR2 ANQGSEA. The length of the CDR3 is 11 residues. Trimming at V came to 7 bases and at J to 3 bases, leaving 2 bases not matched to a gene. The CDR3 protein is CSAGLDYEQYF. The DNA for the CDR3 is TGCAGCGCGGGACTAGACTACGAGCAGTACTTC.

The V and J genes are TRBV5-1 and TRBJ2-7, with 7 bases lining up with TRBD2. Germline CDR1 is SGHRS and CDR2 is YFSETQ. The CDR3 has 13 amino acids. With V trimmed by 4 bases and J by 2 bases, 3 bases remained unmatched. The CDR3 region is CASSVSGAYEQYF. The CDR3 bases are TGCGCCAGCAGCGTCAGCGGGGCCTACGAGCAGTACTTC.

J is TRBJ2-7 and V is TRBV15, with a tentative D call TRBD1 (5 bases). The CDR3 totals 15 residues. CDR1 and CDR2 (germline): LNHNV, YYDKDF (reference sequence). V was trimmed by 5 bases and J by 2 bases, leaving 16 bases between them. The CDR3 reads CATSEGVPDTYEQYF. CDR3 nucleotides: TGTGCCACCAGCGAAGGGGTACCAGACACCTACGAGCAGTACTTC.

The rearrangement joins TRBV28 to TRBJ2-7; D may be TRBD1 (6 bases). Deletions cut 3 bases from V and 3 bases from J, with 12 bases between. The germline gives CDR1 MDHEN, CDR2 SYDVKM. The CDR3 loop spans 14 amino acids. The CDR3 nucleotides are TGTGCCAGCAGTTTTACTGACAGGATCTACGAGCAGTACTTC. It translates to CASSFTDRIYEQYF.

This rearrangement joins TRBV7-2 to TRBJ2-3; D is possibly TRBD1 (8 bases). Trimming shortened V by 5 bases and J by 5 bases, and 20 bases separated the two germline ends. The CDR3 is made up of 16 amino acids. Germline CDR1 SGHTA, CDR2 FQGNSA. CDR3 amino acids: CASSKRTGRAGDTQYF. The DNA of the CDR3 is TGTGCCAGCAGCAAACGGACAGGGAGGGCGGGAGATACGCAGTATTTT.

The genes are TRBV7-2 and TRBJ1-4; a possible D gene is TRBD1 (6 bases). Trimming took off 5 bases at V and 4 bases at J, with 11 bases between the two ends. The V gene's germline CDR1 is SGHTA and CDR2 FQGNSA. CDR3 length: 14 amino acids. For the CDR3, the DNA is TGTGCCAGCAGCGTCAGGGGTCTTAATGAAAAACTGTTTTTT. Translation: CASSVRGLNEKLFF.

The chain links TRBV12-5 to TRBJ1-4, with D perhaps TRBD1 (6 bases). The germline gives CDR1 LGHNT, CDR2 FRNRAP. V lost 6 bases and J lost 5, with 22 bases in between. The CDR3 loop spans 17 amino acids. CDR3 region: CASGPSSAGAENEKLFF. The DNA for the CDR3 is TGTGCTAGTGGCCCCTCCTCGGCGGGGGCGGAAAATGAAAAACTGTTTTTT. The variable domain in full, completed from reference TRBV12-5 and TRBJ1-4, reads DARVTQTPRHKVTEMGQEVTMRCQPILGHNTVFWYRQTMMQGLELLAYFRNRAPLDDSGMPKDRFSAEMPDATLATLKIQPSEPRDSAVYFCASGPSSAGAENEKLFFGSGTQLSVL.

This clone appeared once. The chain combines TRBV29-1 with TRBJ2-7; a weak D match, TRBD1 (5 bases). Germline V gene sequence: CDR1 SQVTM, CDR2 ANQGSEA. Trimming took off 4 bases at V and 7 bases at J, with 20 bases between the two ends. This CDR3 is built from 14 residues. DNA of the CDR3: TGCAGCGTTGTAGGGGCAGGCCGTGAAGGGGAGCAGTACTTC. It encodes CSVVGAGREGEQYF.

This clone was observed once. The chain is built from TRBV19 and TRBJ2-7, with D perhaps TRBD1 (6 bases). The CDR3 spans 12 residues. Germline CDR1 reads LNHDA; CDR2 reads SQIVND (reference sequence). V shed 9 bases and J shed 2 bases, with 11 bases lying between them. This CDR3 reads CASSDRTYEQYF. In DNA form, the CDR3 reads TGTGCCAGCTCGGACAGAACCTACGAGCAGTACTTC.

The rearrangement joins TRBV4-3 to TRBJ2-7, with TRBD2 matching 10 bases. V shed 0 bases and J 3 bases; nucleotides not matched to a gene: 8. There are 17 residues in the CDR3. From germline, CDR1 is LGHNA and CDR2 YSLEER. CDR3 protein: CASSQDMFLAGDYEQYF. The CDR3 DNA follows: TGCGCCAGCAGCCAAGATATGTTTCTAGCGGGGGACTACGAGCAGTACTTC.

This chain connects TRBV29-1 to TRBJ2-3; weak D call: TRBD1 (6 bases). CDR1 and CDR2 from the germline V gene are SQVTM and ANQGSEA. V was shortened by 5 bases and J by 0 bases, with 9 bases between the two germline ends. There are 13 residues in the CDR3. The DNA for the CDR3 is TGCAGCGTTTCGAGGGGGAGCACAGATACGCAGTATTTT. Its protein product is CSVSRGSTDTQYF.

The chain combines TRBV9 with TRBJ2-1; 7 nucleotides line up with TRBD2. The CDR3 has 18 residues. The junction had 16 bases not matched to a gene; V was cut back by 1 base and J by 6 bases. Germline V gene data show CDR1 as SGDLS and CDR2 as YYNGEE. The CDR3: CASSVTSGAGARGNEQFF. CDR3 DNA sequence: TGTGCCAGCAGCGTAACCTCGGGTGCGGGAGCGCGGGGCAATGAGCAGTTCTTC.

The chain joins TRBV28 to TRBJ2-7, with 9 bases identical to TRBD2. Germline V gene lookup returns CDR1 MDHEN and CDR2 SYDVKM. V shed 6 bases and J 1 base; nucleotides not matched to a gene: 4. The CDR3 has 14 residues. The CDR3 nucleotides read TGTGCCAGCAGAGTAGCGGGAGAGTCCTACGAGCAGTACTTC. This gives the protein CASRVAGESYEQYF.

The V gene is TRBV7-2, the J gene TRBJ2-5, with 11 bases that match TRBD2. V dropped 5 bases and J dropped 4; count of bases not matched to a gene: 3. The germline gives CDR1 SGHTA, CDR2 FQGNSA. The CDR3 is 14 amino acids. The CDR3 sequence: CASSPGTSGETQYF. CDR3 nucleotide sequence: TGTGCCAGCAGCCCCGGGACTAGCGGAGAGACCCAGTACTTC.

The chain combines TRBV5-4 with TRBJ1-3; the D gene is possibly TRBD1 (6 bases). The CDR3 has 15 amino acids. The V end was cut by 6 bases, the J end by 4 bases, with 17 bases between. Per the germline V gene, CDR1 is SGHNT and CDR2 is YYREEE (reference sequence). This CDR3 reads CASTKGGTDGNTIYF. The CDR3 bases are TGTGCCAGCACTAAGGGGGGCACGGACGGAAACACCATATATTTT.

This chain connects TRBV5-6 to TRBJ1-1, with TRBD1 as a possible D gene (6 bases). Germline V gene lookup returns CDR1 SGHDT and CDR2 YYEEEE. Between the trimmed V and J ends, which lost 5 bases and 3 bases, there was a span of 23 bases. The CDR3 has 17 residues. The CDR3 DNA sequence: TGTGCCAGCAGTTTCTGGCCCACCGTGAGGGGGGACACTGAAGCTTTCTTT. This sequence encodes CASSFWPTVRGDTEAFF. Using reference TRBV5-6 and TRBJ1-1 for the parts outside the CDR3, the full variable domain is DAGVTQSPTHLIKTRGQQVTLRCSPKSGHDTVSWYQQALGQGPQFIFQYYEEEERQRGNFPDRFSGHQFPNYSSELNVNALLLGDSALYLCASSFWPTVRGDTEAFFGQGTRLTVV.